Below are 23 T cell receptor beta chains sequenced from a single sample in a study of cytomegalovirus exposure and HLA in healthy donors. The PCR used 60 Vbeta and 13 Jbeta primers. Assay: immunoSEQ multiplex PCR; the TCRdb copy retains only in-frame clones and omits some. The table shows around 160,000 clones, with over 80% occurring only once. The sequenced material came from PBMCs. These receptor sequences come from a man aged 50 or older in good health and CMV-seropositive.

This chain uses TRBV9 with TRBJ2-7, with a possible D match to TRBD2 (7 bases). Looked up from germline, CDR1 is SGDLS and CDR2 is YYNGEE. The CDR3 spans 13 residues. V was trimmed by 8 bases and J by 4 bases, leaving 16 bases between them. The CDR3 region is CARAWGGKYEQYF. CDR3 in DNA: TGTGCCAGAGCTTGGGGGGGCAAATACGAGCAGTACTTC.

This chain joins TRBV7-2 and TRBJ1-5; maybe TRBD1 (5 bases). The CDR3 covers 15 residues. The V end was cut by 5 bases, the J end by 4 bases, with 15 bases between. Germline CDR1 reads SGHTA; CDR2 reads FQGNSA. Here the CDR3 DNA reads TGTGCCAGCAGCCCGGGGAGGGGTGGGAATCAGCCCCAGCATTTT. This codes for CASSPGRGGNQPQHF.

V usage is TRBV7-9 and J usage is TRBJ2-2; TRBD1 is a possible D gene (5 bases). Germline V CDR1 and CDR2: SEHNR, FQNEAQ (reference sequence). This CDR3 has 12 residues. CDR3 sequence reads: CSIQGNTGELFF. CDR3 sequence (DNA): TGTTCCATCCAGGGAAACACCGGGGAGCTGTTTTTT.

The rearrangement links TRBV7-9 to TRBJ2-1; 13 bases map to TRBD2. CDR1 is SEHNR, CDR2 FQNEAQ, per germline (reference sequence). This CDR3 is built from 15 residues. The J segment lost 9 bases and the V segment lost 5 bases, leaving 7 bases of the junction unmatched. CDR3 nucleotides: TGTGCCAGCAGCATACTAGCGGGGGGGCCGGGTGAGCAGTTCTTC. Translation gives CASSILAGGPGEQFF.

The J gene is TRBJ2-5, the V gene TRBV12-1; the D call TRBD2 from the table was never checked on the DNA. TRBV12-1 is a pseudogene. This CDR3 has 13 amino acids. CDR3: CASSFNGQETQYF. The CDR3 region has the DNA TGTGCCAGCAGCTTTAACGGCCAAGAGACCCAGTACTTC.

The V and J genes are TRBV7-9 and TRBJ2-7, with TRBD1 identical over 7 bases. The ends lost 5 bases at V and 1 base at J; junction bases unmatched: 11. The CDR3 consists of 16 residues. CDR1 and CDR2 from the germline V gene are SEHNR and FQNEAQ (reference sequence). The CDR3: CASSVLRTGGSYEQYF. CDR3 nucleotides: TGTGCCAGCAGCGTATTACGGACAGGCGGGTCCTACGAGCAGTACTTC. The complete variable domain, with remaining parts taken from reference TRBV7-9 and TRBJ2-7, reads DTGVSQNPRHKITKRGQNVTFRCDPISEHNRLYWYRQTLGQGPEFLTYFQNEAQLEKSRLLSDRFSAERPKGSFSTLEIQRTEQGDSAMYLCASSVLRTGGSYEQYFGPGTRLTVT.

The chain couples TRBV5-1 to TRBJ2-2, with 7 bases aligning to TRBD2. Germline CDR1 SGHRS, CDR2 YFSETQ. Losses at the gene ends were 3 bases for V and 5 bases for J; bases not matched to a gene: 10. The CDR3 extends over 16 amino acids. Written as DNA, the CDR3 is TGCGCCAGCAGCTATACTAGCGCGGTGGGGACCGGGGAGCTGTTTTTT. As protein: CASSYTSAVGTGELFF.

This clone was seen just once. The chain carries TRBV5-1 and TRBJ2-3; TRBD2 aligns across 7 bases. Germline V lookup: CDR1 SGHRS, CDR2 YFSETQ. CDR3 length equals 15 residues. The V segment lost 1 base and the J segment 0 bases; nucleotides outside the gene matches: 2. CDR3 residues: CASSLSSGSTDTQYF. The CDR3 DNA reads TGCGCCAGCAGCTTGTCTAGCGGAAGCACAGATACGCAGTATTTT.

V gene TRBV15 combines with J gene TRBJ2-2; TRBD2 matches 10 bases. The CDR3 is made up of 17 amino acids. CDR1 and CDR2 (germline): LNHNV, YYDKDF (reference sequence). With 3 bases clipped from V and 5 bases from J, the junction kept 9 bases outside the gene matches. Here the CDR3 DNA reads TGTGCCACCAGCAGTCCCTCTAGCGGGAGTTATACCGGGGAGCTGTTTTTT. Residues: CATSSPSSGSYTGELFF.

This clone turned up a few times. The V call is TRBV7-9, the J call TRBJ2-7; the D gene is possibly TRBD2 (5 bases). Trimming cost V 5 bases and J 6 bases, with 14 bases left between them. Per germline, CDR1 SEHNR and CDR2 FQNEAQ (reference sequence). There are 13 residues in the CDR3. CDR3 DNA: TGTGCCAGCAGCCCCACTAGTTCCCCCGAGCAGTACTTC. Its translation: CASSPTSSPEQYF.

The gene calls are TRBV28 and TRBJ2-3; TRBD2 agrees at 11 bases. The CDR3 runs 19 residues. Germline-derived CDR1 and CDR2 are MDHEN and SYDVKM. Losses at the gene ends were 3 bases for V and 0 bases for J; bases not matched to a gene: 11. CDR3 loop: CASSLLLAGGSSSTDTQYF. The CDR3, as DNA: TGTGCCAGCAGTTTGCTTCTAGCGGGGGGTTCCTCTAGCACAGATACGCAGTATTTT.

The chain carries TRBV2 and TRBJ2-7; tentatively, D is TRBD1 (5 bases). The CDR3 length is 12 residues. Germline V gives CDR1 SNHLY, CDR2 FYNNEI. The V end lost 8 bases, the J end lost 6 bases, and 14 bases lay between the germline ends. The CDR3 is CASLLAGSEQYF. The DNA for the CDR3 is TGTGCCAGCCTCTTGGCAGGGTCCGAGCAGTACTTC.

The chain links TRBV9 to TRBJ2-1, with 12 nucleotides matching TRBD2. CDR3 length equals 16 residues. The V segment lost 0 bases and the J segment 6 bases; nucleotides outside the gene matches: 4. The germline CDR1 and CDR2 sequences are SGDLS and YYNGEE. The CDR3 spells CASSVALAGGSNEQFF. Here the CDR3 DNA reads TGTGCCAGCAGCGTAGCTCTAGCGGGAGGGTCCAATGAGCAGTTCTTC. Full variable domain (remainder filled in from reference TRBV9 and TRBJ2-1): DSGVTQTPKHLITATGQRVTLRCSPRSGDLSVYWYQQSLDQGLQFLIQYYNGEERAKGNILERFSAQQFPDLHSELNLSSLELGDSALYFCASSVALAGGSNEQFFGPGTRLTVL.

The genes are TRBV19 and TRBJ1-6, with 7 bases that match TRBD1. CDR1 and CDR2 (germline): LNHDA, SQIVND (reference sequence). This CDR3 spans 18 amino acids. After removal of 3 bases from V and 6 bases from J, the junction contained 14 bases not matched to a gene. CDR3 sequence: CASSIIPGTATFNSPLHF. In DNA, the CDR3 is TGTGCCAGTAGTATCATCCCCGGGACAGCGACTTTTAATTCACCCCTCCACTTT.

The chain has TRBV7-9 and TRBJ1-1; possible D gene TRBD1, 5 bases. V gave up 5 bases and J gave up 5 bases, with 15 bases separating them. Per the germline V gene, CDR1 is SEHNR and CDR2 is FQNEAQ (reference sequence). This CDR3 contains 14 residues. The CDR3 nucleotides read TGTGCCAGCAGCCCGGGACTTACGAATACTGAAGCTTTCTTT. This encodes CASSPGLTNTEAFF.

This clone was counted a few times. The V gene is TRBV2, the J gene TRBJ2-7; the match to TRBD1 covers 7 bases. Trimming removed 6 bases from V and 4 bases from J; junction bases left unmatched: 6. Germline CDR1 and CDR2: SNHLY and FYNNEI. This CDR3 comprises 13 residues. For the CDR3, the DNA is TGTGCCAGCAGGGACAGGTATCAATACGAGCAGTACTTC. Translated, it gives CASRDRYQYEQYF.

The chain links TRBV13 to TRBJ1-2; perhaps TRBD1 as D (6 bases). Germline V CDR1 and CDR2: PRHDT, FYEKMQ (reference sequence). Trimming took off 6 bases at V and 6 bases at J, with 20 bases between the two ends. This CDR3 is 15 amino acids long. The CDR3 nucleotides are TGTGCCAGCAGTCACCGCGGGGGGACATTCGATGGCTACACCTTC. Its protein product is CASSHRGGTFDGYTF.

This clone was observed a few times. The chain couples TRBV9 to TRBJ2-5; possibly TRBD1 for D (5 bases). V dropped 0 bases and J dropped 5 bases, with 14 bases sitting between them. The CDR3 runs to 15 residues. The germline V gene encodes CDR1 SGDLS and CDR2 YYNGEE. This chain's CDR3 is CASSVGLASGETQYF. The CDR3 DNA follows: TGTGCCAGCAGCGTAGGCCTGGCTTCAGGGGAGACCCAGTACTTC.

V usage is TRBV6-5 and J usage is TRBJ1-4; TRBD1 matches 9 bases. Germline V gene lookup returns CDR1 MNHEY and CDR2 SVGAGI. CDR3 size: 15 residues. Germline trimming cut 8 bases from V and 7 bases from J; bases unmatched to any gene: 11. The CDR3 coding sequence is TGTGCCAGCCGTCCGACCGGGACAGGGAGTGAAAAACTGTTTTTT. This translates into CASRPTGTGSEKLFF.

The V call is TRBV28, the J call TRBJ2-7, with 7 bases aligning to TRBD1. CDR3 size: 13 residues. The trim removed 7 bases at V and 9 bases at J, leaving 12 bases unmatched. CDR1 and CDR2 (germline): MDHEN, SYDVKM. For the CDR3, the DNA is TGTGCCAGCACCCTCCGGGACAGCGTCTCGCAGTACTTC. Protein: CASTLRDSVSQYF.

This clone was counted once. This chain uses TRBV30 with TRBJ2-3; the D gene is possibly TRBD2 (6 bases). CDR1 is GTSNPN and CDR2 is SVGIG in the germline V gene (reference sequence). The CDR3 contains 12 residues. Trimming shortened V by 1 base and J by 6 bases, and 8 bases separated the two germline ends. In DNA form, the CDR3 reads TGTGCCTGGAGTGGAAGCGGGGATACGCAGTATTTT. This translates into CAWSGSGDTQYF.

Regarding this clone: The same CDR3 can be traced to other DNA sequences in this sample. The chain recombines TRBV30 with TRBJ2-7, with 7 positions matching TRBD2. This CDR3 contains 14 residues. The V segment lost 0 bases and the J segment 0 bases; nucleotides outside the gene matches: 2. Looked up from germline, CDR1 is GTSNPN and CDR2 is SVGIG (reference sequence). In DNA, the CDR3 is TGTGCCTGGAGTGTAGGCGGGAGCTCCTACGAGCAGTACTTC. Encoded protein: CAWSVGGSSYEQYF.

This chain uses TRBV5-5 with TRBJ1-2; tentative D call: TRBD1 (5 bases). The germline CDR1 and CDR2 sequences are SGHKS and YYEKEE (reference sequence). There are 16 residues in the CDR3. With 0 bases removed from V and 7 bases from J, the gap between germline ends came to 19 bases. CDR3 nucleotides: TGTGCCAGCAGCTTGGTTAGGGAAGGGGCCTTTGTTGGCTACACCTTC. It translates to CASSLVREGAFVGYTF. The full variable domain, completed using reference TRBV5-5 and TRBJ1-2, is DAGVTQSPTHLIKTRGQQVTLRCSPISGHKSVSWYQQVLGQGPQFIFQYYEKEERGRGNFPDRFSARQFPNYSSELNVNALLLGDSALYLCASSLVREGAFVGYTFGSGTRLTVV.